Detailed here is one TCR beta chain. Patients in Seattle were enrolled during active infection, then followed longitudinally. J was trimmed by 7 bases and V by 0 bases; bases with no gene match: 17. The CDR3 is 19 residues long. Germline V gene data show CDR1 as LGHDT and CDR2 as YNNKEL (reference sequence). Original data processing: The authors estimated nucleated cell counts from reference gene primer amplification. TCRdb keeps only in-frame clones here, not all; method: immunoSEQ multiplex PCR. The DNA gave D and trimming, while V, J and clone size come from that table. The sample shows more than 200,000 clones, roughly 86% of them seen only once. These data are taken from a study of blood T cell repertoires in COVID-19. About the study: Sources were T cells, B-cell-depleted T cells, or PBMCs; the material itself was cDNA or gDNA.

The sequence derives from an older woman with COVID-19, enrolled during active disease. The V call is TRBV3-1 (or the pseudogene TRBV3-2), the J call TRBJ2-2; 7 bases fit TRBD1. Sequences were obtained from peripheral blood. The CDR3 coding sequence is TGTGCCAGCAGCCAAGATTCACGGCTTTGGGCAGGGGGAATCGGGGAGCTGTTTTTT. Its protein is CASSQDSRLWAGGIGELFF.